The 21 T cell receptor beta chains given below trace back to one sample, sequenced in a study of T-cell memory formation after mild COVID-19. TCRdb re-called the 5' RACE reads with MiXCR, one entry per CDR3 protein. The sample lists 100,000 to 130,000 distinct CDR3 sequences, around 15% occurring once. The sequenced sample was PBMCs or a T cell subset sorted from them (not recorded which). These receptors were collected from a man in his late teens or twenties who had mild COVID-19 (a few samples of this study predate the infection). Cell type and time point are not known.

The CDR3 loop reads CASSLGLRGPQETQYF. The CDR3 coding sequence is TGCGCCAGCAGCCTAGGACTCCGGGGGCCCCAAGAGACCCAGTACTTC. The chain couples TRBV5-1 to TRBJ2-5; either TRBD1 or TRBD2 may supply D (6 bases each). The germline gives CDR1 SGHRS, CDR2 YFSETQ. CDR3 length equals 16 residues. The V gene lost 4 bases and the J gene lost 1 base, with 17 bases spanning the gap.

The chain combines TRBV7-2 with TRBJ2-5; 11 bases are shared with TRBD2. V lost 3 bases and J lost 5; bases outside the gene matches: 8. In germline, CDR1 is SGHTA, CDR2 FQGNSA. CDR3 length: 16 amino acids. The CDR3 protein is CASSFIAGGARETQYF. The CDR3 nucleotides read TGTGCCAGCAGCTTTATAGCGGGGGGGGCCCGGGAGACCCAGTACTTC.

V and J are TRBV4-1 and TRBJ2-1; D may be TRBD2 (5 bases). Trimming removed 3 bases at V and 4 bases at J, with 10 bases between. This CDR3 region has 14 residues. Germline values: CDR1 MGHRA, CDR2 YSYEKL. The CDR3 coding sequence is TGCGCCAGCAGCCATCTAGCTCAGTACAATGAGCAGTTCTTC. Protein sequence: CASSHLAQYNEQFF.

This clonotype was seen a handful of times. The chain uses TRBV6-5 and TRBJ2-5; maybe TRBD2 (5 bases). V gave up 6 bases and J gave up 10 bases, with 18 bases separating them. The CDR3 is 13 residues long. The germline V gene encodes CDR1 MNHEY and CDR2 SVGAGI. CDR3: CASSRGLRGLQYF. The CDR3 region has the DNA TGTGCCAGCAGCCGAGGACTGCGCGGGCTCCAGTACTTC.

The table lists this clonotype with a few counts. The chain has TRBV12-3 or TRBV12-4 and TRBJ1-5; D possibly corresponds to TRBD1 (5 bases). This CDR3 spans 14 amino acids. Trimming pared 6 bases from V and 2 bases from J, leaving 11 bases between. This CDR3 reads CASSNQGGNQPQHF. As DNA, the CDR3 is TGTGCCAGCAGCAACCAGGGTGGCAATCAGCCCCAGCATTTT.

The chain joins TRBV20-1 to TRBJ1-1; 8 bases are shared with TRBD1. The germline CDR1 and CDR2 sequences are DFQATT and SNEGSKA (reference sequence). The CDR3 sequence is 13 residues long. The V and J ends lost 7 bases and 5 bases, in that order; junction bases with no gene match: 9. The CDR3 sequence is CSVKQGAGTEAFF. CDR3 coding DNA: TGCAGTGTTAAGCAGGGGGCAGGGACTGAAGCTTTCTTT.

This clonotype was found many times. This sequence joins TRBV7-2 and TRBJ2-3; 8 positions agree with TRBD1. The V and J ends lost 2 bases and 1 base, in that order; junction bases with no gene match: 5. The CDR3 is made up of 16 amino acids. Germline V gene data show CDR1 as SGHTA and CDR2 as FQGNSA. DNA for the CDR3: TGTGCCAGCAGCTTAAACCCGGGACAGGGCACAGATACGCAGTATTTT. This encodes CASSLNPGQGTDTQYF.

This clonotype was seen a handful of times. V usage is TRBV7-8 and J usage is TRBJ2-2, with D hard to call. Trimming pared 1 base from V and 6 bases from J, leaving 21 bases between. Germline V gene lookup returns CDR1 SGHVS and CDR2 FQNEAQ. CDR3 size: 18 residues. The CDR3 nucleotides read TGTGCCAGCAGCTTAGAATGGGTTTGGGCCCGAATTTCCGGGGAGCTGTTTTTT. Its protein is CASSLEWVWARISGELFF.

This clonotype was observed a few times. The V gene is TRBV11-2, the J gene TRBJ1-1; D is ambiguous. Germline V gene lookup returns CDR1 SGHAT and CDR2 FQNNGV. The CDR3 is made up of 14 amino acids. V was pared by 2 bases and J by 8 bases, with 15 bases between. The CDR3 region is CASSLIVGRGEAFF. The CDR3, as DNA: TGTGCCAGCAGCTTAATTGTAGGGAGAGGGGAAGCTTTCTTT.

J is TRBJ2-7 and V is TRBV7-9, with D unresolved. Germline V gene sequence: CDR1 SEHNR, CDR2 FQNEAQ (reference sequence). The ends were cut back, 3 bases at V and 2 bases at J, with 11 bases in the middle. The CDR3 runs 14 residues. The CDR3: CASSFGPSAYEQYF. DNA of the CDR3: TGTGCCAGCAGCTTTGGACCGAGCGCCTACGAGCAGTACTTC.

This clonotype turned up a few times. This sequence joins TRBV11-2 and TRBJ2-2; 9 bases map to TRBD2. Germline V lookup: CDR1 SGHAT, CDR2 FQNNGV. This CDR3 comprises 16 residues. J lost 4 bases, V lost 5 bases, and 8 bases had no gene match. The CDR3, as DNA: TGTGCCAGCAGCCGAGGCGGGGGGGCGTTCACCGGGGAGCTGTTTTTT. Amino acids: CASSRGGGAFTGELFF.

The chain recombines TRBV12-3 or TRBV12-4 with TRBJ2-1; D may match TRBD1 or TRBD2 (5 bases each). The CDR3 has 16 amino acids. Trimming stripped 3 bases from V and 0 bases from J, with 12 bases between. CDR3 in DNA: TGTGCCAGCAGTTTGGGGGTTGGTAGCTCCTACAATGAGCAGTTCTTC. Its translation is CASSLGVGSSYNEQFF.

This clonotype was observed many times. The chain is built from TRBV4-1 and TRBJ1-2, with D maybe TRBD1 (5 bases). Germline assignment: CDR1 MGHRA and CDR2 YSYEKL. The V gene lost 1 base and the J gene lost 4 bases, with 13 bases spanning the gap. The CDR3 covers 15 residues. This CDR3 is CASSQVETGGYGYTF. The CDR3 DNA sequence: TGCGCCAGCAGCCAAGTGGAGACCGGGGGCTATGGCTACACCTTC.

The chain employs TRBV7-6 and TRBJ2-3, with 7 bases matching TRBD2. Germline CDR1 and CDR2: SGHVS and FNYEAQ. Trimming took 2 bases from V and 6 from J; bases not matched to a gene: 14. The CDR3 has 17 amino acids. In nucleotides, the CDR3 is TGTGCCAGCAGCTTAAAAGTTAGCTCCGCGGGGGAGGATACGCAGTATTTT. It yields the protein CASSLKVSSAGEDTQYF. Using reference TRBV7-6 and TRBJ2-3 for the parts outside the CDR3, the full variable domain is GAGVSQSPRYKVTKRGQDVALRCDPISGHVSLYWYRQALGQGPEFLTYFNYEAQQDKSGLPNDRFSAERPEGSISTLTIQRTEQRDSAMYRCASSLKVSSAGEDTQYFGPGTRLTVL.

This sequence joins TRBV6-2 or TRBV6-3 and TRBJ2-5; 7 bases map to TRBD1. The CDR3 extends over 13 amino acids. Trimming cost V 7 bases and J 3 bases; bases outside gene matches: 5. CDR1 is MNHEY, CDR2 SVGEGT, per germline. CDR3 in DNA: TGTGCCAGCACCCCCGGGACAGAAGAGACCCAGTACTTC. This translates into CASTPGTEETQYF.

V usage is TRBV6-5 and J usage is TRBJ2-2; possibly TRBD1 for D (5 bases). Deletions cut 0 bases from V and 2 bases from J, with 7 bases between. The CDR3 spans 15 residues. In germline, CDR1 is MNHEY, CDR2 SVGAGI. CDR3 loop: CASSYSDTNTGELFF. CDR3 sequence (DNA): TGTGCCAGCAGTTACTCGGACACTAACACCGGGGAGCTGTTTTTT.

This clonotype was seen only a few times. The chain joins TRBV20-1 to TRBJ2-1, with 7 bases identical to TRBD2. With V trimmed by 6 bases and J by 0 bases, 11 bases remained unmatched. This CDR3 spans 16 amino acids. Germline V gene data show CDR1 as DFQATT and CDR2 as SNEGSKA (reference sequence). The CDR3 reads CSAPDVGGTSYNEQFF. CDR3 nucleotide sequence: TGCAGTGCCCCGGATGTCGGGGGGACCTCCTACAATGAGCAGTTCTTC.

This clonotype was observed many times. The chain links TRBV27 to TRBJ2-4, with unresolved D. Germline V gene data show CDR1 as MNHEY and CDR2 as SMNVEV (reference sequence). The CDR3 is made up of 13 amino acids. Trimming stripped 2 bases from V and 6 bases from J, with 8 bases between. The CDR3 protein is CASSLPGGNIQYF. The CDR3, as DNA: TGTGCCAGCAGTTTACCAGGCGGAAACATTCAGTACTTC.

This clonotype was recorded a few times. The rearrangement uses TRBV7-9 and TRBJ1-1, with a weak D call TRBD1 (6 bases). V was shortened by 4 bases and J by 4 bases, with 13 bases between the two germline ends. This CDR3 has 14 residues. Germline V lookup: CDR1 SEHNR, CDR2 FQNEAQ (reference sequence). Here the CDR3 DNA reads TGTGCCAGCAGCTCTCAGGGGTCGGCCACTGAAGCTTTCTTT. This encodes CASSSQGSATEAFF.

This clonotype came up a few times. The genes are TRBV20-1 and TRBJ2-7; D may be TRBD1 (5 bases). Germline lookup yields CDR1 DFQATT and CDR2 SNEGSKA (reference sequence). The CDR3 extends over 16 amino acids. V lost 3 bases and J lost 0, with 18 bases in between. Here the CDR3 DNA reads TGCAGTGCTAGCGAGCGAGACAGTGTACCCTCCTACGAGCAGTACTTC. Translation: CSASERDSVPSYEQYF.

For the CDR3, the DNA is TGTGCCAGCAGCTTAAACCCCTCGCAGGCACGGTGTCCCCAGCATTTT. Translating gives CASSLNPSQARCPQHF. This chain connects TRBV7-3 to TRBJ1-5; D uncertain. Germline loops: CDR1 SGHTA, CDR2 FQGTGA. The V end lost 1 base, the J end lost 10 bases, and 20 bases lay between the germline ends. CDR3 length: 16 amino acids.